This TCR beta chain was documented in a study of T cell repertoires in cytomegalovirus infection. As to this clonotype: Its antigen is not known.

This CDR3 contains 14 residues. With V trimmed by 3 bases and J by 3 bases, 4 bases remained unmatched. Germline-derived CDR1 and CDR2 are SEHNR and FQNEAQ (reference sequence). Overall study findings and caveats: In two of eight donors, the top clonotype was HLA-C-restricted CMV-specific.

TCRdb passed the reads through MiXCR, listing each CDR3 protein once. The sample has 700,000 to 900,000 distinct CDR3 sequences, 25% to 35% seen once. The genes are TRBV7-9 and TRBJ1-2; 7 nucleotides agree with TRBD1. Sequencing was performed on cultured CD8+ T cells from PBMCs, taken from culture after CMV antigen stimulation. The sequence was collected from a human donor in good health (CMV status not recorded). Some clones in this sample may be carry-over from other donors' samples. The DNA for the CDR3 is TGTGCCAGCAGCTTTGACAGGGAGGACTATGGCTACACCTTC. Amino acid sequence: CASSFDREDYGYTF.